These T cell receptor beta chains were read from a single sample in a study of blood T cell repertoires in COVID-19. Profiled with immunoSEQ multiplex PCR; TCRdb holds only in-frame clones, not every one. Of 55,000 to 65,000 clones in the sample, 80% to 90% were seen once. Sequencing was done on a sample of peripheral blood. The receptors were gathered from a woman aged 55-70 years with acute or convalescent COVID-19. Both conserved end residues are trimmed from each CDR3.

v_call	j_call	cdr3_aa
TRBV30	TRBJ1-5	AWGGQGNQPQH
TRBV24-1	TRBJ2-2	ATSPTGITGELF
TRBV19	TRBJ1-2	ASSVGGLTGINYGYT
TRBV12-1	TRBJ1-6	ASRGGREKYNSPLH
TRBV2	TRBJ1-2	ASKGQGRDYGYT
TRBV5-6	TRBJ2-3	ASSPGLAELTDTQY
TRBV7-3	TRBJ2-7	ASSLSASGRYEQY
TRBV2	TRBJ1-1	ASSEQQNTEAF
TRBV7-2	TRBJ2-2	ASSLKASGGHTGELF
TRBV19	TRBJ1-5	ASSSDRADQPQH
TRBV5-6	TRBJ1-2	ASSYYDREDGYT
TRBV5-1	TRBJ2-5	ASETLGGGETQY
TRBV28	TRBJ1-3	ASSLGGNTIY
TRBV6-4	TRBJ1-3	ASSAGAGNTIY
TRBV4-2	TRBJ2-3	ASSLQGASGNTDTQY
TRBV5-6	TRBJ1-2	ASSLTGGEGYGYT
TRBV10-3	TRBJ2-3	AGSAEVSRPTDTQY
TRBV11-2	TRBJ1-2	ASSLAEGGYT
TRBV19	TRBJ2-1	ASSMGQSYNEQF
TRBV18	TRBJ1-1	ASSPGQVFTEAF
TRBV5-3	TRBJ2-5	ARSLVRGAETQY
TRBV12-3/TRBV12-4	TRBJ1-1	ASSLRGEAF
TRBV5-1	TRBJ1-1	ASSLAGQVTEAF
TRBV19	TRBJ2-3	ASSATGKDTQY
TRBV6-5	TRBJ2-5	ASNKLQETQY
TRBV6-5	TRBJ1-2	ASSYSDRGYGYT
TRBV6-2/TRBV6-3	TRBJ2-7	ASSGLAVSYEQY
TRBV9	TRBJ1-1	ASSGLGGVGSTEAF
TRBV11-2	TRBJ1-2	ASSLESAGFYGYT
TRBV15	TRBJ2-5	ATSRGTGVLQETQY
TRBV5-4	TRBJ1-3	ASSYRTGTSGNTIY
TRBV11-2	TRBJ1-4	ASSLNDRVGEKLF
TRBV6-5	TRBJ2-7	ASGRDSYEQY
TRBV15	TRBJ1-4	ATSRDRFTGEEEEKLF
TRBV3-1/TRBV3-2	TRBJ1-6	ASSPGNSPLH
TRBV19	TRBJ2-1	ASTIGVTGGNEQF
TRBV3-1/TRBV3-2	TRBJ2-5	ASSQAYGGRGETQY
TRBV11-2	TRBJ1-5	ASSLEAGGGQPQH